The TCR beta chain described here comes from a study of T cells after yellow fever vaccination (dated by TCRdb to between 2019 and 2020). Study-wide context: The SMART-Seq v4 Ultra Low Input RNA kit was used to prepare libraries from fractions with low cell numbers. Bulk TCR alpha and beta repertoires were sequenced longitudinally to track T-cell clones before and after primary and booster YFV17D yellow fever vaccination. The cohort comprised two healthy male donors, one aged 18 to 29 and one aged 30 to 40 years. Blood was drawn at multiple timepoints before and after primary and secondary immunization, with bulk PBMC replicates and cell subsets isolated. The paper as a whole reports these results and caveats: A small share of clonotypes was detected in both CD4 and CD8 compartments, with the overlap likely arising from convergent recombination. Computational filtering was needed because FACS-sorted repertoires could contain abundant contaminating clonotypes from the bulk population. Because only a couple of donors were included in the study, the extent to which the findings can be generalized is limited. Most clones expanded after primary vaccination were re-detected after the booster (approximately 96% of CD4 and around 88% of CD8), suggesting broad memory maintenance. Compared with the primary T-cell response, the secondary T-cell response was weaker but faster, peaking on day 5 rather than day 15.

TCR cDNA was synthesized by 5'RACE template switching, through which a universal primer site and unique molecular identifiers were introduced. Priming of cDNA synthesis was performed from both the TCR alpha and TCR beta constant segments. Library amplification used two PCR steps, and the second PCR step added sample barcodes and sequencing adapters. Sequencing of libraries was performed on Illumina HiSeq 2500 (2x100 bp) or NovaSeq (2x150 bp). The authors processed their data as follows. MIGEC handled demultiplexing of reads and collapsing into UMI consensus sequences, while MiXCR performed V(D)J alignment. Clonotypes responding to the vaccine were identified with edgeR on replicate PBMC samples, with the criteria of FDR below 0.01 and a log2 fold change above 5 up to day 15. CD4 or CD8 identity was assigned to each bulk clonotype according to whether the clonotype was present at higher abundance in the sequenced CD4 repertoire or the sequenced CD8 repertoire. The raw public reads went through TCRdb reprocessing: fastp at Q25, MiXCR clone calling, in-frame beta chains kept. Rows matching on CDR3 protein sequence are summarized as one entry with the most common DNA and genes. The V and J calls, along with clone size, are taken from TCRdb and not from the paper's own processing. This sample comprises about 550,000 distinct CDR3 sequences, 15% to 20% of them detected only once. Of the sample, 14% falls within the top ten clones.

The sample's treatment or condition label, in plain terms: live attenuated yellow fever vaccine strain. At every blood-draw timepoint, two biological replicates of bulk PBMCs were collected. PBMCs were isolated from peripheral blood using a standard Ficoll-Paque protocol. RNA was extracted with TriZol from bulk PBMCs, CD4 and CD8 fractions, and dextramer-positive and dextramer-negative fractions. Remarks on this clonotype: What this receptor recognizes is not known. Within one base of it there is no much larger clone, and no base qualities were kept.

V is cut by 8 bases and J by 6 bases, and the space between the germline ends is 20 bases. Per the germline V gene, MNHEY is the CDR1 and SVGEGT is the CDR2. The CDR3 sequence holds 15 residues, the cysteine and phenylalanine included. Only CDR3 DNA is held: 45 bases, read in frame from base 1. The chain was built from TRBV6-2 or TRBV6-3 and TRBJ2-1, with no reliable assignment of the D segment. This sample comprised PBMCs, obtained 15 days after the yellow fever booster vaccination. The TCR was taken from a man aged 25-45 years who received the YFV17D yellow fever vaccine. The DNA sequence is given as TGTGCCAGCCTCAAACCGCAGGCGGTCTTCAATGAGCAGTTCTTC. This sequence encodes CASLKPQAVFNEQFF.